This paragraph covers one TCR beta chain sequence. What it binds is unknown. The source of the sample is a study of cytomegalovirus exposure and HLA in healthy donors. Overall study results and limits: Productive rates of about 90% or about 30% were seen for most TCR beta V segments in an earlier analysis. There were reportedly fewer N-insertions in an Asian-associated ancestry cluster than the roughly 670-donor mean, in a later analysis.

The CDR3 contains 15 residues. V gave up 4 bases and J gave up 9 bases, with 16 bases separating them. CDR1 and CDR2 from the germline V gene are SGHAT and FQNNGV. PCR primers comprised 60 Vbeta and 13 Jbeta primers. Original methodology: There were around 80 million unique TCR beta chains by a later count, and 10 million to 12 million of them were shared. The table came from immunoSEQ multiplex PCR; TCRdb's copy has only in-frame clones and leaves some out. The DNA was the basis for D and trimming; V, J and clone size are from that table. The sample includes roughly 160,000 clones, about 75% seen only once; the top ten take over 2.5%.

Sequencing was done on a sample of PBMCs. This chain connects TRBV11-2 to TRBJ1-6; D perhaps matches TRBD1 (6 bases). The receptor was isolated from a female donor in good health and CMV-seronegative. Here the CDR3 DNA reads TGTGCCAGCAGCTCCTTGCGGGGGCTTGGTTCACCCCTCCACTTT. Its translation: CASSSLRGLGSPLHF.